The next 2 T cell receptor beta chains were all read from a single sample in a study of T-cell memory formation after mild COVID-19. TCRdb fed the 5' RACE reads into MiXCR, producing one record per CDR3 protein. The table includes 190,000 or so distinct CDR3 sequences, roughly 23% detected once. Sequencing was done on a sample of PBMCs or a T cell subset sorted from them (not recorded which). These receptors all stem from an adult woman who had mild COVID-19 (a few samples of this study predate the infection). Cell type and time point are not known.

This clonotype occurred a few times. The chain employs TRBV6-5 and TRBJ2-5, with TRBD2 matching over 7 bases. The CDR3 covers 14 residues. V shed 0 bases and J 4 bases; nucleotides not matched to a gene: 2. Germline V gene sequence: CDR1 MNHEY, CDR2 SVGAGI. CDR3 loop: CASSYSREGETQYF. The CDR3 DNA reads TGTGCCAGCAGTTACTCCAGGGAGGGAGAGACCCAGTACTTC.

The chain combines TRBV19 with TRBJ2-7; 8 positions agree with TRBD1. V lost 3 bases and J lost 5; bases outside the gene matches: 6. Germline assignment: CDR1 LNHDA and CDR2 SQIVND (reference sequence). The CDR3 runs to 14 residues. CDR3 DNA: TGTGCCAGTAGTATGGTGCAGGGGGCCCACGAGCAGTACTTC. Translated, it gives CASSMVQGAHEQYF. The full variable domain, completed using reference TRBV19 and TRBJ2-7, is DGGITQSPKYLFRKEGQNVTLSCEQNLNHDAMYWYRQDPGQGLRLIYYSQIVNDFQKGDIAEGYSVSREKKESFPLTVTSAQKNPTAFYLCASSMVQGAHEQYFGPGTRLTVT.